The rows below give T cell receptor beta chains drawn from one sample of a study of immune characterization of retroperitoneal liposarcoma. One entry per CDR3 protein, called by TCRdb with MiXCR from the PCR reads. The table records more than 9,000 distinct CDR3 sequences, 27% of them present only once. Sequencing was carried out using tumor tissue. Source of these receptors: a female donor with retroperitoneal liposarcoma. Both conserved end residues are trimmed from each CDR3. The order of the fields is J gene, CDR3 length, V gene, CDR3 protein.

- | 12 | TRBV6-6 | ASSYSPGAATQY
TRBJ2-2 | 10 | TRBV28 | ASSDRTGELF
- | 15 | TRBV11-2 | ASSLGLGTRTYNEQY
TRBJ2-5 | 15 | TRBV12-3/TRBV12-4 | ASSPRTSTYLRETQY
TRBJ2-1 | 15 | TRBV6-2/TRBV6-3 | ASSYSLTDRRYNEQF
TRBJ2-1 | 17 | TRBV12-5 | ASGLVPGQLAKGAYEQF
TRBJ2-1 | 12 | TRBV6-1 | ASSVGSGQETQF
TRBJ2-7 | 12 | TRBV6-1 | ASSPRGGFHEQY
TRBJ2-1 | 13 | TRBV6-1 | ASRPSGRGSYEQF
TRBJ2-2 | 13 | TRBV6-5 | ASRPGVANTGELF
TRBJ2-2 | 10 | TRBV6-4 | ASQEDTGELF
TRBJ2-3 | 15 | TRBV28 | ASSSPGLAASTDTQY
TRBJ2-7 | 12 | TRBV7-9 | ASSLDRPSYEQY
TRBJ1-1 | 12 | TRBV7-2 | ASSTRQGRTEAF
- | 14 | TRBV6-1 | ASSPFLGREGETQY
- | 9 | TRBV12-3/TRBV12-4 | ASSLEYEQY
- | 11 | TRBV6-5 | ASSLRGGYEQY
TRBJ2-5 | 10 | TRBV6-1 | ASRDPSNEQY
TRBJ2-2 | 9 | TRBV12-3/TRBV12-4 | ATQNTGELF
TRBJ2-2 | 10 | TRBV27 | ASSLNTGELF
TRBJ2-5 | 11 | TRBV6-1 | ASTGLARETQY
TRBJ1-6 | 14 | TRBV10-1 | ASSEGGTLLNSPLH
- | 11 | TRBV7-3 | ASSRGRNSEQY
TRBJ2-3 | 13 | TRBV7-2 | ASSLDGMGTDTQY
TRBJ2-7 | 16 | TRBV6-1 | ASSESPAGAINSYEQY
TRBJ1-1 | 13 | TRBV6-6 | ASSYSNKGNTEAF
TRBJ2-1 | 11 | TRBV6-6 | ASSYSAQETQF
TRBJ2-1 | 10 | TRBV11-2 | ASSLVRETQF
TRBJ2-1 | 8 | TRBV27 | ASGVQEQF
TRBJ2-1 | 12 | TRBV6-1 | ASRRTGIVETQF
- | 12 | TRBV12-3/TRBV12-4 | ASRSSGGHYEQY
- | 13 | TRBV6-1 | ASSEGDRATYEQY
TRBJ2-5 | 8 | TRBV27 | ASSGQTQY
TRBJ1-6 | 14 | TRBV12-3/TRBV12-4 | ANSLRLGDLNSPLH
TRBJ2-1 | 12 | TRBV6-6 | ASSYSNVGDEQF
TRBJ1-5 | 11 | TRBV6-5 | ASSYSSNQPQH
TRBJ2-7 | 13 | TRBV12-3/TRBV12-4 | ASSLEGGNSYEQY
TRBJ2-5 | 11 | TRBV11-2 | ASSSSGQETQY
TRBJ2-3 | 13 | TRBV12-3/TRBV12-4 | ASSWSGVSTDTQY
- | 12 | TRBV5-6 | ASSLAEAEYEQY
- | 14 | TRBV7-8 | ASSLKNRRAYNEQY
TRBJ2-5 | 12 | TRBV6-1 | ASSVSWGQETQY
TRBJ2-5 | 10 | TRBV7-8 | ASSSSGETQY
TRBJ2-4 | 11 | TRBV7-8 | ASSLTRENIQY
TRBJ2-7 | 13 | TRBV7-6 | ASSYRAQSSYEQY
TRBJ2-3 | 11 | TRBV10-1 | ASSETGPDTQY
TRBJ2-1 | 10 | TRBV6-1 | ASTRTGDEQF
TRBJ2-1 | 12 | TRBV6-1 | ASKPAGAYNEQF
TRBJ2-1 | 14 | TRBV11-3 | ASSLLGTSGIYEQF
TRBJ2-5 | 13 | TRBV7-8 | ASSPQGARQETQY
TRBJ2-2 | 12 | TRBV27 | ASSPVPNTGELF
TRBJ2-5 | 13 | TRBV6-1 | ASSEFAGDQETQY
TRBJ1-1 | 8 | TRBV7-6 | ASLGTEAF
TRBJ1-1 | 13 | TRBV6-1 | ASSESQVGALEAF
- | 15 | TRBV11-3 | ASSLSGLAGGAYEQY
TRBJ2-4 | 11 | TRBV27 | ATSSGSKNIQY
TRBJ2-7 | 12 | TRBV28 | ASNPTGSSYEQY
- | 14 | TRBV6-6 | ASSSPTSLFRNEQY
TRBJ1-1 | 12 | TRBV7-8 | ASSFGGLETEAF